The 21 T cell receptor beta chains in this list originate from one sample, sequenced in a study of blood T cell repertoires in COVID-19. Sequenced by immunoSEQ multiplex PCR; TCRdb stores in-frame clones only, minus some. Of 95,000 to 120,000 clones listed, 70% to 90% were seen once; the top ten hold roughly 4.4%. Sequencing was performed on peripheral blood. Source of these receptors: a woman aged 45-65 years with acute or convalescent COVID-19.

The chain links TRBV5-5 to TRBJ2-7, with 10 bases that match TRBD1. Germline trimming cut 3 bases from V and 2 bases from J; bases unmatched to any gene: 2. The CDR3 spans 14 residues. CDR1 is SGHKS, CDR2 YYEKEE, per germline (reference sequence). The CDR3 DNA follows: TGTGCCAGCAGCTCCGGGACAGGGGCCTACGAGCAGTACTTC. Its protein is CASSSGTGAYEQYF.

The genes are TRBV2 and TRBJ1-5; D is perhaps TRBD1 (5 bases). There are 15 residues in the CDR3. Germline V gene sequence: CDR1 SNHLY, CDR2 FYNNEI. The V gene lost 5 bases and the J gene lost 1 base, with 12 bases spanning the gap. This CDR3 is CASSLQGSSNQPQHF. DNA for the CDR3: TGTGCCAGCAGTCTTCAGGGTAGCAGCAATCAGCCCCAGCATTTT.

The genes are TRBV3-1 (or the pseudogene TRBV3-2) and TRBJ2-2; possibly TRBD1 for D (5 bases). This CDR3 comprises 14 residues. V dropped 4 bases and J dropped 3 bases, with 9 bases sitting between them. The germline CDR1 and CDR2 sequences are LGHDT and YNNKEL (reference sequence). The CDR3: CASSRIRDTGELFF. The CDR3 bases are TGTGCCAGCAGCCGAATCAGGGACACCGGGGAGCTGTTTTTT.

This chain uses TRBV3-1 (or the pseudogene TRBV3-2) with TRBJ1-1, with 10 bases lining up with TRBD1. V dropped 6 bases and J dropped 2; count of bases not matched to a gene: 12. From germline, CDR1 is LGHDT and CDR2 YNNKEL (reference sequence). The CDR3 runs 17 residues. The CDR3 nucleotides are TGTGCCAGCAGTTCATGGACAGGGGGGTTGGTTAACACTGAAGCTTTCTTT. Translation: CASSSWTGGLVNTEAFF.

This clone was detected once. The V and J genes are TRBV19 and TRBJ1-5; tentative D call: TRBD1 (6 bases). The germline V gene encodes CDR1 LNHDA and CDR2 SQIVND (reference sequence). The ends were cut back, 6 bases at V and 2 bases at J, with 26 bases in the middle. This CDR3 comprises 19 residues. CDR3 sequence: CASRFGAAGVVTRNQPQHF. The CDR3 nucleotides read TGTGCCAGTAGATTTGGGGCGGCAGGGGTGGTTACGCGCAATCAGCCCCAGCATTTT.

This clone was found a few times. The gene calls are TRBV12-2 and TRBJ1-1; whether TRBD1, the table's D call, matches the DNA was not checked. TRBV12-2 is assigned pseudogene status. The CDR3 covers 17 residues. CDR3 DNA sequence: TGTGCAAGTCGCTTAGTTTGCTTAAACAGAACAAACACTGAAGCTTTCTTT. Residues: CASRLVCLNRTNTEAFF.

V gene TRBV6-6 combines with J gene TRBJ1-1, with 11 positions matching TRBD1. The V gene's germline CDR1 is MNHNY and CDR2 SVGAGI (reference sequence). This CDR3 contains 15 residues. The trim removed 8 bases at V and 4 bases at J, leaving 9 bases unmatched. This chain's CDR3 is CASCRDRGRITEAFF. In DNA form, the CDR3 reads TGTGCCAGCTGTAGGGACAGGGGGAGAATCACTGAAGCTTTCTTT.

The gene calls are TRBV6-1 and TRBJ1-2, with TRBD1 identical over 7 bases. From germline, CDR1 is MNHNS and CDR2 SASEGT. CDR3 size: 13 residues. The V segment lost 6 bases and the J segment 4 bases; nucleotides outside the gene matches: 5. This chain's CDR3 is CASRMDRTYGYTF. The CDR3 nucleotides are TGTGCCAGCAGGATGGACAGGACCTATGGCTACACCTTC.

CDR3 sequence: CASSLLQIRDGYTF. CDR3 nucleotides: TGTGCCAGCAGCTTACTGCAAATCCGGGATGGCTACACCTTC. The rearrangement links TRBV7-9 to TRBJ1-2; no definite D call. This CDR3 is 14 amino acids long. With 2 bases removed from V and 6 bases from J, the gap between germline ends came to 13 bases. CDR1 and CDR2 from the germline V gene are SEHNR and FQNEAQ (reference sequence).

This chain links TRBV19 with TRBJ2-7, with 7 nucleotides matching TRBD2. The V and J ends lost 1 base and 3 bases, in that order; junction bases with no gene match: 3. CDR3 length: 14 amino acids. Germline V lookup: CDR1 LNHDA, CDR2 SQIVND (reference sequence). CDR3 coding DNA: TGTGCCAGTAGTATAGGGGGACTAATCTACGAGCAGTACTTC. It is translated as CASSIGGLIYEQYF.

The rearrangement joins TRBV4-1 to TRBJ1-6; no clear D gene. CDR3 length equals 12 residues. In germline, CDR1 is MGHRA, CDR2 YSYEKL. V was pared by 0 bases and J by 9 bases, with 3 bases between. CDR3 bases: TGCGCCAGCAGCCAAGACGGTTCACCCCTCCACTTT. This gives the protein CASSQDGSPLHF.

The genes are TRBV27 and TRBJ2-1; TRBD2 matches 7 bases. Germline V gene data show CDR1 as MNHEY and CDR2 as SMNVEV (reference sequence). Trimming at V came to 4 bases and at J to 0 bases, leaving 3 bases not matched to a gene. This CDR3 contains 15 residues. As DNA, the CDR3 is TGTGCCAGCAGTTGGGGGGGAAGCTCCTACAATGAGCAGTTCTTC. Amino acids: CASSWGGSSYNEQFF.

The J gene is TRBJ2-3, the V gene TRBV2, with 10 bases lining up with TRBD2. The CDR3 loop spans 15 amino acids. The germline V gene has CDR1 SNHLY and CDR2 FYNNEI. After removal of 6 bases from V and 4 bases from J, the junction contained 7 bases not matched to a gene. The CDR3 spells CASRARAGGADTQYF. The CDR3 DNA is TGTGCCAGCAGAGCCCGAGCGGGAGGGGCAGATACGCAGTATTTT.

The chain links TRBV7-2 to TRBJ2-7; 7 bases are a match to TRBD2. V trimming: 0 bases; J trimming: 5 bases; junction bases outside the gene matches: 4. CDR3 length: 14 amino acids. The germline gives CDR1 SGHTA, CDR2 FQGNSA. CDR3 DNA sequence: TGTGCCAGCAGCTTAGCGGGGGGAGGGAACGAGCAGTACTTC. This sequence encodes CASSLAGGGNEQYF. Together with reference TRBV7-2 and TRBJ2-7, the CDR3 gives the full variable domain: GAGVSQSPSNKVTEKGKDVELRCDPISGHTALYWYRQSLGQGLEFLIYFQGNSAPDKSGLPSDRFSAERTGGSVSTLTIQRTQQEDSAVYLCASSLAGGGNEQYFGPGTRLTVT.

The chain links TRBV2 to TRBJ2-2; 7 nucleotides align to TRBD2. CDR1 is SNHLY, CDR2 FYNNEI, per germline. There are 15 residues in the CDR3. Losses at the gene ends were 3 bases for V and 0 bases for J; bases not matched to a gene: 1. The CDR3 region is CASSDGTTNTGELFF. DNA of the CDR3: TGTGCCAGCAGTGACGGGACTACGAACACCGGGGAGCTGTTTTTT.

The J gene is TRBJ2-3, the V gene TRBV2, with 9 bases aligning to TRBD2. This CDR3 comprises 15 residues. Germline values: CDR1 SNHLY, CDR2 FYNNEI. The V and J ends lost 11 bases and 5 bases, in that order; junction bases with no gene match: 14. The CDR3 protein is CAGGRVAGEVDTQYF. DNA for the CDR3: TGTGCCGGAGGAAGAGTAGCGGGAGAAGTAGATACGCAGTATTTT.

The gene calls are TRBV24-1 and TRBJ1-2; 7 bases are shared with TRBD1. The V segment lost 7 bases and the J segment 6 bases; nucleotides outside the gene matches: 4. In germline, CDR1 is KGHDR, CDR2 SFDVKD. This CDR3 is built from 12 residues. Here the CDR3 reads CATRGTADGYTF. CDR3 DNA: TGTGCCACCAGAGGGACAGCAGATGGCTACACCTTC.

Turning to this clone: Other nucleotide sequences in the sample specify the same CDR3. The V call is TRBV7-8, the J call TRBJ2-7, with D perhaps TRBD1 (6 bases). V lost 1 base and J 5 bases, leaving 9 bases between the germline ends. CDR3 length: 13 residues. Germline values: CDR1 SGHVS, CDR2 FQNEAQ. The chain's CDR3 is CASSLGTVNEQYF. The CDR3 nucleotides are TGTGCCAGCAGCTTAGGGACAGTGAACGAGCAGTACTTC.

For this clone: The junction shows a germline mismatch at one end, possibly a read error. V is TRBV7-7 and J is TRBJ2-3; 9 bases are shared with TRBD2. CDR3 length equals 16 residues. The germline gives CDR1 SSHAT, CDR2 FNYEAQ (reference sequence). Here the CDR3 DNA reads TGTGCTAGCAGCTTAGCGGCTAGCGGGAATCCAGATACGCAGTATTTT. The encoded protein is CASSLAASGNPDTQYF.

This chain connects TRBV20-1 to TRBJ2-7; D gene unclear. This CDR3 is 11 amino acids long. V lost 3 bases and J 4 bases, leaving 7 bases between the germline ends. Looked up from germline, CDR1 is DFQATT and CDR2 is SNEGSKA (reference sequence). Written as DNA, the CDR3 is TGCAGTGCTAGTGGGCCATACGAGCAGTACTTC. This translates into CSASGPYEQYF.

The V gene is TRBV28, the J gene TRBJ2-7; tentative D call: TRBD2 (5 bases). Germline V gene sequence: CDR1 MDHEN, CDR2 SYDVKM. The CDR3 extends over 11 amino acids. Trimming took off 6 bases at V and 11 bases at J, with 14 bases between the two ends. CDR3 bases: TGTGCCAGCAGCTACAGACTTAGCGAGTACTTC. It encodes CASSYRLSEYF.